The clone carrying this T cell receptor (beta chain) was detected only a few times. The target antigen is unknown. This record comes from a study of T-cell memory formation after mild COVID-19. Study findings and constraints: The second-wave clones peaking on day 37 were not confirmed as SARS-CoV-2-specific. Shrinking CD4+ clones were chiefly CM and EM; CD8+ ones were chiefly EMRA.

Unmatched junction bases numbered 8, after V lost 3 bases and J lost 9 bases. The CDR3 totals 13 residues. The germline V gene encodes CDR1 SQVTM and CDR2 ANQGSEA. TCRdb used MiXCR to reprocess the 5' RACE reads, holding one entry per CDR3 protein. The sample yields roughly 160,000 distinct CDR3 sequences, roughly 10% seen once. The chain combines TRBV29-1 with TRBJ2-1, with 7 bases identical to TRBD1. The receptor was isolated from a man younger than 35 who had mild COVID-19 (a few samples of this study predate the infection). Cell type and time point are not known. Sequencing used PBMCs or a T cell subset sorted from them (not recorded which). CDR3 bases: TGCAGCGTTGATGTCGTGACAGGGAGTGAGCAGTTCTTC. Residues: CSVDVVTGSEQFF.